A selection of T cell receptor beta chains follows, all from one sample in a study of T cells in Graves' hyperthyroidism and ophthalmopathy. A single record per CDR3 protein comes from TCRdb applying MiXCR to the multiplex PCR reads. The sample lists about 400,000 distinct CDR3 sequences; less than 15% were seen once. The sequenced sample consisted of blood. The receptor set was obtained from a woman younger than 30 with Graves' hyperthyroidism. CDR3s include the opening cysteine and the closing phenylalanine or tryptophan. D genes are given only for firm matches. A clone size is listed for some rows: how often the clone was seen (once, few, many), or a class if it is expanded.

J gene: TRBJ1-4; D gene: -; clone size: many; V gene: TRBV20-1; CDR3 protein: CSARTGHNEKLFF; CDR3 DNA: TGCAGTGCTAGGACAGGACATAATGAAAAACTGTTTTTT
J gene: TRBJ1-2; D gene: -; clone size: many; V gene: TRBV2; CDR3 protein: CASSDQGFDYGYTF; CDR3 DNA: TGTGCCAGCAGTGACCAGGGTTTCGACTATGGCTACACCTTC
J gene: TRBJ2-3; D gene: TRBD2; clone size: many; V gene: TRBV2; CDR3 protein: CASSVGLAGGPTDTQYF; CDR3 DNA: TGTGCCAGCAGTGTGGGGCTAGCGGGGGGGCCAACAGATACGCAGTATTTT
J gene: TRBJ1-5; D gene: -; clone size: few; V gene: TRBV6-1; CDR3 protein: CASSLNGDQPQHF; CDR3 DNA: TGTGCCAGCAGCCTAAACGGGGACCAGCCCCAGCATTTT
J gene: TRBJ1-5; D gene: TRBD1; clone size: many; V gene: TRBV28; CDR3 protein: CASSPQGDGNQPQHF; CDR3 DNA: TGTGCCAGCAGTCCACAGGGGGACGGCAATCAGCCCCAGCATTTT
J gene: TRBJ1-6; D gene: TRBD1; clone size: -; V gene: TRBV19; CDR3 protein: CASSIRTGMNSPLHF; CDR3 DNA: TGTGCCAGTAGTATCCGGACAGGGATGAATTCACCCCTCCACTTT
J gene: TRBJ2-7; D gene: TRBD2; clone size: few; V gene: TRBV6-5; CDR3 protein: CASSYSLAGSTYEQCF; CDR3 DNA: TGTGCCAGCAGTTACTCGTTAGCGGGTAGTACCTACGAGCAGTGCTTC
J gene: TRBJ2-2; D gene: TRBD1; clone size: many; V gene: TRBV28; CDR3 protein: CASSFRDRLSGELFF; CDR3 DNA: TGTGCCAGCAGTTTTCGGGACAGGCTCAGCGGGGAGCTGTTTTTT
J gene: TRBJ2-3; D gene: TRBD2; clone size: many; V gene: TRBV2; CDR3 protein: CASSEASGSTDTQYF; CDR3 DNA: TGTGCCAGCAGTGAGGCTAGCGGGAGCACAGATACGCAGTATTTT
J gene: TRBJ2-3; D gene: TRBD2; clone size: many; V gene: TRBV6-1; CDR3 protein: CASSLQGLAGRDTQYF; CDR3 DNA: TGTGCCAGCAGTTTACAGGGACTAGCGGGGAGGGATACGCAGTATTTT
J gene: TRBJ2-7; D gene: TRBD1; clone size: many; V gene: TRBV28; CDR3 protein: CASSLPGGQSYEQYF; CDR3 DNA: TGTGCCAGCAGCCTACCAGGGGGACAATCCTACGAGCAGTACTTC
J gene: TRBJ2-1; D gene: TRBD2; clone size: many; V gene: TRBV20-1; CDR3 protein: CRASSEREVLNEQFF; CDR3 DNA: TGCAGAGCTAGCTCAGAGCGGGAGGTCCTCAATGAGCAGTTCTTC
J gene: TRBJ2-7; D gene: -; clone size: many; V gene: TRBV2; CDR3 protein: CASSDQGHEQYF; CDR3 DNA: TGTGCCAGCAGTGATCAGGGGCACGAGCAGTACTTC
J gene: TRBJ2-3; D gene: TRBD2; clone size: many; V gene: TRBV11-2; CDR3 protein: CASSLGGLAGNTQYF; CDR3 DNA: TGTGCCAGCAGCTTAGGCGGACTAGCGGGTAATACGCAGTATTTT
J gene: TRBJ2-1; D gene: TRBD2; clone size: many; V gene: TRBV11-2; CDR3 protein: CASGLDHIAGEDEQFF; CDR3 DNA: TGTGCCAGCGGCTTAGACCATATAGCGGGAGAAGATGAGCAGTTCTTC
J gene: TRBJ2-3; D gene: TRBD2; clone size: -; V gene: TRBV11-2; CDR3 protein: CASSRWGGNTDTQYF; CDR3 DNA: TGTGCCAGCAGCCGCTGGGGGGGTAACACAGATACGCAGTATTTT
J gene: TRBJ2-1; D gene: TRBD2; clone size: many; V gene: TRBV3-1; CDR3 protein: CASSLAGGPYEQFF; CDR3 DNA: TGTGCCAGCAGTTTAGCGGGGGGGCCTTATGAGCAGTTCTTC
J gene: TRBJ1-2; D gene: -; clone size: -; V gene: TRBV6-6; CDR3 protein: CASSYSNSHYGYTF; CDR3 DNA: TGTGCCAGCAGTTACTCGAACAGCCACTATGGCTACACCTTC
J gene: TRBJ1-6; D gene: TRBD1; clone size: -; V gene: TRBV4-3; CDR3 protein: CASSQDLTGRNSPLHF; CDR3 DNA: TGCGCCAGCAGCCAAGATTTGACAGGGAGGAATTCACCCCTCCACTTT
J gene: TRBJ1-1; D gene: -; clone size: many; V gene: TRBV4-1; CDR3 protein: CASSPHGRWNTEAFF; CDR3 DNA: TGCGCCAGCAGCCCCCATGGACGGTGGAACACTGAAGCTTTCTTT
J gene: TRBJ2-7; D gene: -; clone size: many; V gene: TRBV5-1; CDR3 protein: CASTLLEQYF; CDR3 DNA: TGCGCCAGCACCCTTCTCGAGCAGTACTTC
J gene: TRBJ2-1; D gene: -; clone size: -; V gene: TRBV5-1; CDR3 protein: CASTVRLDSYNEQFF; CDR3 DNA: TGCGCCAGCACGGTCCGGCTGGACTCCTACAATGAGCAGTTCTTC
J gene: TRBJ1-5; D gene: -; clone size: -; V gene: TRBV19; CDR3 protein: CASSIQQDQPQHF; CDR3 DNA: TGTGCCAGTAGTATTCAACAGGACCAGCCCCAGCATTTT
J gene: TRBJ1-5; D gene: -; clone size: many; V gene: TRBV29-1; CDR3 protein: CSVELVPNQPQHF; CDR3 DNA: TGCAGCGTTGAGTTGGTCCCTAATCAGCCCCAGCATTTT
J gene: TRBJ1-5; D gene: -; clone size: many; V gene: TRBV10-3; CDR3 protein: CAISESAYGARNQPQHF; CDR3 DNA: TGTGCCATCAGTGAGTCGGCTTACGGGGCCCGCAATCAGCCCCAGCATTTT
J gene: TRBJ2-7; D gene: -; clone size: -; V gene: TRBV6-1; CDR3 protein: CASSESAGASYEQYF; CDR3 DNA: TGTGCCAGCAGTGAAAGCGCAGGGGCATCCTACGAGCAGTACTTC
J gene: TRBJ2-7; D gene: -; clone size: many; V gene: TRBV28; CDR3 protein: CASSSPQYGGGFEQYF; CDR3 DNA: TGTGCCAGCAGTTCCCCACAATATGGGGGTGGCTTCGAGCAGTACTTC
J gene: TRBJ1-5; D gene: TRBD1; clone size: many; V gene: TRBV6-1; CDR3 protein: CASSADRALNQPQHF; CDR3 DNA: TGTGCCAGCAGCGCGGACAGGGCCCTCAATCAGCCCCAGCATTTT
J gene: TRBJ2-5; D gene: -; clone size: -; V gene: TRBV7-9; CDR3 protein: CASSPAGLRETQYF; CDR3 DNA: TGTGCCAGCAGCCCCGCAGGGTTAAGAGAGACCCAGTACTTC
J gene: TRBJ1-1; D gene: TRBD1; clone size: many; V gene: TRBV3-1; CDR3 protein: CASSPGQGDTEAFF; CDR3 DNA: TGTGCCAGCAGCCCGGGACAGGGGGACACTGAAGCTTTCTTT
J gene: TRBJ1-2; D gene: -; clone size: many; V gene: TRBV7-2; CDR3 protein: CASSLSSDYGYTF; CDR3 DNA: TGTGCCAGCAGCTTATCTTCGGATTATGGCTACACCTTC
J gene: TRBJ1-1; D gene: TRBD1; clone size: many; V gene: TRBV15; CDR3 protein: CATSREGTGANTEAFF; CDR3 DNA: TGTGCCACCAGCAGAGAAGGGACAGGTGCGAACACTGAAGCTTTCTTT
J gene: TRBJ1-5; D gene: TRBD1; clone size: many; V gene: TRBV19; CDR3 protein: CASSIDIRGASNQPQHF; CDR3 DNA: TGTGCCAGTAGTATAGACATCAGGGGGGCCAGCAATCAGCCCCAGCATTTT
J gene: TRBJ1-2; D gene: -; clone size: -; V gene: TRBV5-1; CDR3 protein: CASSASGRGYTF; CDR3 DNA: TGCGCCAGCAGCGCCTCGGGTAGGGGCTACACCTTC
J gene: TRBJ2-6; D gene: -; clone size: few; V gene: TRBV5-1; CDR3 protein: CASSLKGSSGANVLTF; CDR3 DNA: TGCGCCAGCAGCTTAAAAGGGAGCTCTGGGGCCAACGTCCTGACTTTC
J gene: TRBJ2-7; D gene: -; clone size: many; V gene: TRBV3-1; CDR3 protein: CASSQVHGGYEQYF; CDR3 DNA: TGTGCCAGCAGCCAAGTTCATGGGGGCTACGAGCAGTACTTC
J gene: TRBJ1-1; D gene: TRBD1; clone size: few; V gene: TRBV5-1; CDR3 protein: CASLTGGGTEAFF; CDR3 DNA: TGCGCCAGCCTGACAGGGGGCGGCACTGAAGCTTTCTTT
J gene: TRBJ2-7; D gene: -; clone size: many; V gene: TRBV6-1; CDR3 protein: CASKSPSYEQYF; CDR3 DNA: TGTGCCAGCAAGAGCCCATCCTACGAGCAGTACTTC
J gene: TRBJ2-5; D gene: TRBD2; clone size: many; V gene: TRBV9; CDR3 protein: CASGGLAGYQETQYF; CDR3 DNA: TGTGCCAGCGGCGGGTTAGCGGGGTACCAAGAGACCCAGTACTTC
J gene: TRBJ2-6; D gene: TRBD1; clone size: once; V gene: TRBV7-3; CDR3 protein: CASSLEGQGLGANVLTF; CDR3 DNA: TGTGCCAGCAGCTTAGAAGGACAGGGTCTTGGGGCCAACGTCCTGACTTTC
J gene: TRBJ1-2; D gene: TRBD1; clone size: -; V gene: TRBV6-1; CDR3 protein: CASSPDRARGYTF; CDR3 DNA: TGTGCCAGCAGTCCAGACAGGGCTCGCGGCTACACCTTC
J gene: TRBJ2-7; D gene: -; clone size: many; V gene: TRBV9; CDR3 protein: CASSVGLPPFEQYF; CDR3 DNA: TGTGCCAGCAGCGTAGGTCTACCACCGTTTGAGCAGTACTTC